The source of this T cell receptor beta chain is a study of shared clonotypes between healthy human individuals. Study-wide background: CD4 naive cells filled three plates per donor, CD4 memory three, CD8 naive two and CD8 memory one.

The CDR3 runs 16 residues. V lost 8 bases and J lost 0, with 16 bases in between. Germline CDR1 is MNHEY and CDR2 is SMNVEV (reference sequence). The method was immunoSEQ multiplex PCR; TCRdb's version includes in-frame clones alone and lacks a portion of them. The sample records approximately 1.5 million clones, approximately 98% being singletons. The rearrangement joins TRBV27 to TRBJ1-4; tentative D call: TRBD1 (5 bases). This TCR was recovered from a man aged 25-40 years in good health. The material sequenced was naive CD4+ T cells sorted from blood. Subset meaning: CD45RA+ positively selected. The CDR3 DNA is TGTGCCAGCCTTCGCCGGGGGGGGTCAACTAATGAAAAACTGTTTTTT. Translating gives CASLRRGGSTNEKLFF.